The 25 T cell receptor beta chains below all came from one sample that was sequenced in a study of T cell changes during pregnancy in multiple sclerosis. Assay used: immunoSEQ multiplex PCR; TCRdb lists only in-frame clones, some missing. Here the sample spans approximately 44,000 clones, approximately 92% being singletons. Sequenced material: CD4+ T cells from peripheral blood mononuclear cells, taken before pregnancy. The receptors shown here come from a female donor with multiple sclerosis, enrolled in a pregnancy study.

The rearrangement uses TRBV9 and TRBJ2-3, with D possibly TRBD1 on 6 matching bases. Germline CDR1 SGDLS, CDR2 YYNGEE. V gave up 4 bases and J gave up 4 bases, with 10 bases separating them. The CDR3 is made up of 13 amino acids. The CDR3, as DNA: TGTGCCAGCAGCCCCAGGGGAGCAGATACGCAGTATTTT. Translated: CASSPRGADTQYF. Supplemented by reference TRBV9 and TRBJ2-3, the full variable domain reads DSGVTQTPKHLITATGQRVTLRCSPRSGDLSVYWYQQSLDQGLQFLIQYYNGEERAKGNILERFSAQQFPDLHSELNLSSLELGDSALYFCASSPRGADTQYFGPGTRLTVL.

The V gene is TRBV2, the J gene TRBJ1-5, with TRBD1 matching over 7 bases. Losses at the gene ends were 6 bases for V and 5 bases for J; bases not matched to a gene: 7. There are 14 residues in the CDR3. CDR1 and CDR2 from the germline V gene are SNHLY and FYNNEI. The CDR3 DNA follows: TGTGCCAGCAGCACGGGGACAGTTTATCAGCCCCAGCATTTT. Encoded protein: CASSTGTVYQPQHF.

The chain carries TRBV30 and TRBJ1-2; D is undetermined. The CDR3 consists of 13 residues. Germline V gene sequence: CDR1 GTSNPN, CDR2 SVGIG (reference sequence). Trimming took 0 bases from V and 3 from J, leaving 8 bases between them. The CDR3 region has the DNA TGTGCCTGGAGTGTACGTCGGGACTATGGCTACACCTTC. It specifies CAWSVRRDYGYTF.

The chain carries TRBV10-3 and TRBJ1-5; D ambiguous. This CDR3 region has 15 residues. V was shortened by 2 bases and J by 4 bases, with 12 bases between the two germline ends. In germline, CDR1 is ENHRY, CDR2 SYGVKD. As DNA, the CDR3 is TGTGCCATCAGTGAGAACGAGGGTAGAAATCAGCCCCAGCATTTT. Encoded protein: CAISENEGRNQPQHF.

The chain uses TRBV5-1 and TRBJ1-2; 8 bases match TRBD1. The CDR3 loop spans 16 amino acids. V was clipped by 2 bases and J by 7 bases; unmatched bases: 13. Germline V gene data show CDR1 as SGHRS and CDR2 as YFSETQ. The CDR3 nucleotides read TGCGCCAGCAGCTTTTGGAAGCAGGGGGCGCGGGGTGGCTACACCTTC. Its protein product is CASSFWKQGARGGYTF.

The chain links TRBV18 to TRBJ2-7; TRBD1 is a possible D gene (6 bases). Germline V gene data show CDR1 as KGHSH and CDR2 as LQKENI. V was cut by 6 bases and J by 2 bases, with 11 bases left in between. The CDR3 consists of 13 residues. The CDR3 bases are TGTGCCAGCTCGCTACAGGGAACCTACGAGCAGTACTTC. This sequence encodes CASSLQGTYEQYF. The complete variable domain, with remaining parts taken from reference TRBV18 and TRBJ2-7, reads NAGVMQNPRHLVRRRGQEARLRCSPMKGHSHVYWYRQLPEEGLKFMVYLQKENIIDESGMPKERFSAEFPKEGPSILRIQQVVRGDSAAYFCASSLQGTYEQYFGPGTRLTVT.

The chain joins TRBV11-1 to TRBJ1-1; TRBD1 matches 7 bases. Germline CDR1 reads SGHAT; CDR2 reads FQDESV (reference sequence). Trimming took 6 bases from V and 0 from J; bases not matched to a gene: 7. The CDR3 runs to 15 residues. Written as DNA, the CDR3 is TGTGCCAGCAGACTAGGGGGCAGTATGAACACTGAAGCTTTCTTT. This translates into CASRLGGSMNTEAFF. The variable domain in full, completed from reference TRBV11-1 and TRBJ1-1, reads EAEVAQSPRYKITEKSQAVAFWCDPISGHATLYWYRQILGQGPELLVQFQDESVVDDSQLPKDRFSAERLKGVDSTLKIQPAELGDSAMYLCASRLGGSMNTEAFFGQGTRLTVV.

In DNA, the CDR3 is TGCGCCAGCAGCCAAGATCGTTTTTCTGGGGCCTTCTATGGCTACACCTTC. Translated: CASSQDRFSGAFYGYTF. This chain uses TRBV4-3 with TRBJ1-2; TRBD1 might be the D (5 bases). The CDR3 has 17 residues. Germline assignment: CDR1 LGHNA and CDR2 YSLEER. V was trimmed by 0 bases and J by 4 bases, leaving 18 bases between them.

The chain is built from TRBV7-9 and TRBJ2-7; 7 nucleotides agree with TRBD2. The CDR3 is 15 amino acids. CDR1 is SEHNR, CDR2 FQNEAQ, per germline (reference sequence). J was trimmed by 2 bases and V by 2 bases; bases with no gene match: 6. The DNA of the CDR3 is TGTGCCAGCAGCTTAATGTCCGGGACTACCTACGAGCAGTACTTC. As protein: CASSLMSGTTYEQYF.

The gene calls are TRBV19 and TRBJ2-1; a weak D match, TRBD1 (5 bases). Germline V CDR1 and CDR2: LNHDA, SQIVND (reference sequence). This CDR3 is built from 14 residues. Trimming left V 3 bases short and J 2 bases short, with 8 bases between. The DNA for the CDR3 is TGTGCCAGTAGTATCTGGGGCCCCTACAATGAGCAGTTCTTC. It specifies CASSIWGPYNEQFF.

J is TRBJ2-1 and V is TRBV5-1; 9 positions agree with TRBD2. J lost 8 bases, V lost 0 bases, and 18 bases had no gene match. Germline CDR1 and CDR2: SGHRS and YFSETQ. This CDR3 is built from 19 residues. CDR3 sequence: CASSLVVGGTLSGSHEQFF. In DNA form, the CDR3 reads TGCGCCAGCAGCTTGGTGGTTGGTGGTACCCTTAGCGGGAGTCATGAGCAGTTCTTC. Full variable domain (remainder filled in from reference TRBV5-1 and TRBJ2-1): KAGVTQTPRYLIKTRGQQVTLSCSPISGHRSVSWYQQTPGQGLQFLFEYFSETQRNKGNFPGRFSGRQFSNSRSEMNVSTLELGDSALYLCASSLVVGGTLSGSHEQFFGPGTRLTVL.

This chain uses TRBV7-2 with TRBJ1-6, with 8 bases fitting TRBD1. Germline CDR1 is SGHTA and CDR2 is FQGNSA. The ends lost 4 bases at V and 9 bases at J; junction bases unmatched: 11. The CDR3 is 16 residues long. The CDR3, as DNA: TGTGCCAGCAGCTGGGGACAGGTGAGGGGAGCTTCACCCCTCCACTTT. This translates into CASSWGQVRGASPLHF.

The chain uses TRBV29-1 and TRBJ2-3; D gene ambiguous. Trimming pared 6 bases from V and 4 bases from J, leaving 11 bases between. Per the germline V gene, CDR1 is SQVTM and CDR2 is ANQGSEA. The CDR3 consists of 12 residues. The DNA of the CDR3 is TGCAGCGTGGCCGGCAGGTCAGATACGCAGTATTTT. Protein sequence: CSVAGRSDTQYF.

This chain joins TRBV7-6 and TRBJ1-5; 7 nucleotides agree with TRBD1. The germline V gene has CDR1 SGHVS and CDR2 FNYEAQ. Unmatched junction bases numbered 12, after V lost 6 bases and J lost 7 bases. This CDR3 comprises 15 residues. The CDR3 loop is CASRSVTGSGQPQHF. The CDR3 DNA follows: TGTGCCAGCAGATCGGTGACAGGGTCTGGGCAGCCCCAGCATTTT.

This sequence joins TRBV11-1 and TRBJ1-1, with TRBD1 as a possible D gene (5 bases). This CDR3 region has 13 residues. V gave up 2 bases and J gave up 7 bases, with 11 bases separating them. Germline V gene data show CDR1 as SGHAT and CDR2 as FQDESV (reference sequence). CDR3 sequence reads: CASSLSLTGEAFF. The CDR3 nucleotides read TGTGCCAGCAGCTTATCTCTTACAGGTGAAGCTTTCTTT.

The chain carries TRBV18 and TRBJ1-1; 7 nucleotides agree with TRBD1. CDR1 KGHSH and CDR2 LQKENI come from the germline V gene. V lost 2 bases to trimming and J lost 9 bases; unmatched junction nucleotides: 6. The CDR3 is made up of 13 amino acids. The CDR3 sequence: CASSPKPGQKAFF. DNA of the CDR3: TGTGCCAGCTCACCAAAACCGGGACAGAAAGCTTTCTTT.

The gene calls are TRBV5-1 and TRBJ2-5, with unresolved D. V gave up 3 bases and J gave up 5 bases, with 14 bases separating them. The CDR3 consists of 14 residues. Germline assignment: CDR1 SGHRS and CDR2 YFSETQ. Here the CDR3 DNA reads TGCGCCAGCAGCTCGAGAGAGGTCTGGGAGACCCAGTACTTC. Its translation is CASSSREVWETQYF.

This chain uses TRBV7-9 with TRBJ2-7; no clear D gene. Germline CDR1 and CDR2: SEHNR and FQNEAQ (reference sequence). Trimming removed 6 bases from V and 0 bases from J, with 9 bases in between. This CDR3 has 13 amino acids. The CDR3 region is CASSSRYSYEQYF. The CDR3 DNA reads as TGTGCCAGCAGTAGCCGCTACTCCTACGAGCAGTACTTC.

The CDR3 nucleotides read TGCGCCAGCAGCTTCTCACCCCAACCAACGGGGTTCGGAACAGATACGCAGTATTTT. Protein product: CASSFSPQPTGFGTDTQYF. This chain links TRBV5-1 with TRBJ2-3, with TRBD2 as a possible D gene (5 bases). The CDR3 length is 19 residues. The V gene lost 2 bases and the J gene lost 3 bases, with 25 bases spanning the gap. In germline, CDR1 is SGHRS, CDR2 YFSETQ.

The V and J genes are TRBV2 and TRBJ1-2; 7 nucleotides agree with TRBD1. Germline CDR1 SNHLY, CDR2 FYNNEI. Trimming took 6 bases from V and 8 from J; bases not matched to a gene: 6. The CDR3 runs 12 residues. The CDR3 spells CASSGTVGGYTF. The CDR3 nucleotides are TGTGCCAGCAGCGGGACAGTTGGAGGCTACACCTTC.

This chain joins TRBV25-1 and TRBJ1-2, with 8 bases lining up with TRBD1. The CDR3 has 16 amino acids. From germline, CDR1 is MGHDK and CDR2 SYGVNS. With 0 bases clipped from V and 5 bases from J, the junction kept 8 bases outside the gene matches. This CDR3 is CASSEYTRGRRYGYTF. CDR3 sequence (DNA): TGTGCCAGCAGTGAATATACCAGGGGGCGACGGTATGGCTACACCTTC.

This chain joins TRBV18 and TRBJ1-2; the D is unclear. Trimming pared 2 bases from V and 4 bases from J, leaving 8 bases between. The CDR3 has 13 residues. CDR1 and CDR2 from the germline V gene are KGHSH and LQKENI. CDR3 amino acids: CASSPGGSYGYTF. CDR3 sequence (DNA): TGTGCCAGCTCACCAGGAGGCAGCTATGGCTACACCTTC.

This clone has only a few counts. The rearrangement joins TRBV4-1 to TRBJ1-2; D unclear. Trimming shortened V by 0 bases and J by 8 bases, and 7 bases separated the two germline ends. Germline V gives CDR1 MGHRA, CDR2 YSYEKL. This CDR3 is 12 amino acids long. As DNA, the CDR3 is TGCGCCAGCAGCCAAGATCTAGAAGGCTACACCTTC. This codes for CASSQDLEGYTF.

The V and J genes are TRBV9 and TRBJ2-1; 7 nucleotides match TRBD1. The germline V gene has CDR1 SGDLS and CDR2 YYNGEE. This CDR3 is built from 16 residues. Germline trimming cut 4 bases from V and 2 bases from J; bases unmatched to any gene: 9. CDR3 in amino acids: CASSRRGDRAYNEQFF. For the CDR3, the DNA is TGTGCCAGCAGCCGTCGAGGGGACAGAGCCTACAATGAGCAGTTCTTC.

The J gene is TRBJ2-1, the V gene TRBV5-1; D might be TRBD2 (6 bases). With 0 bases removed from V and 4 bases from J, the gap between germline ends came to 11 bases. The CDR3 has 15 residues. The germline V gene has CDR1 SGHRS and CDR2 YFSETQ. The CDR3 DNA is TGCGCCAGCAGCTTGGAAACTAGCTTTTACAATGAGCAGTTCTTC. This gives the protein CASSLETSFYNEQFF.